These T cell receptor beta chains were read from a single sample in a study of blood T cell repertoires in COVID-19. The repertoire was sequenced with immunoSEQ multiplex PCR; TCRdb's copy has only in-frame clones and lacks some. The sample lists around 280,000 clones, roughly 86% seen once, with about 11% in the top ten. The specimen sequenced was peripheral blood. The receptors come from a woman between 25 and 40 years old with COVID-19, enrolled during active disease. CDR3s include the opening cysteine and the closing phenylalanine or tryptophan. The order of the fields is D gene, V gene, J gene, clone size, CDR3 protein, CDR3 DNA. D genes are given only for firm matches. A clone size is listed for some rows: how often the clone was seen (once, few, many), or a class if it is expanded.

d_call: TRBD2; v_call: TRBV5-1; j_call: TRBJ2-1; clone_size: few; cdr3_aa: CASSFPNLRREGPTSSYNEQFF; cdr3_nt: TGCGCCAGCAGCTTCCCTAACCTCCGGCGGGAGGGCCCGACGAGCTCCTACAATGAGCAGTTCTTC
d_call: TRBD2; v_call: TRBV18; j_call: TRBJ2-7; clone_size: few; cdr3_aa: CASSPETSGSPNEQYF; cdr3_nt: TGTGCCAGCTCACCAGAGACTAGCGGGAGTCCCAACGAGCAGTACTTC
d_call: TRBD1; v_call: TRBV30; j_call: TRBJ1-2; clone_size: NA; cdr3_aa: CAWRDRGAYGYTF; cdr3_nt: TGTGCCTGGAGGGACAGGGGTGCCTATGGCTACACCTTC
d_call: TRBD1; v_call: TRBV25-1; j_call: TRBJ1-2; clone_size: NA; cdr3_aa: CASSESGTGGHGYTF; cdr3_nt: TGTGCCAGCAGTGAATCGGGGACAGGGGGGCATGGCTACACCTTC
d_call: TRBD1; v_call: TRBV18; j_call: TRBJ1-1; clone_size: NA; cdr3_aa: CASSPTGTANTEAFF; cdr3_nt: TGTGCCAGCTCACCAACCGGGACAGCCAACACTGAAGCTTTCTTT
d_call: TRBD1; v_call: TRBV18; j_call: TRBJ1-6; clone_size: once; cdr3_aa: CASSPIGTGDNSPLHF; cdr3_nt: TGTGCCAGCTCACCTATCGGGACAGGGGACAATTCACCCCTCCACTTT
d_call: TRBD1; v_call: TRBV28; j_call: TRBJ1-2; clone_size: NA; cdr3_aa: CASSSTPGQGGTTPSNYGYTF; cdr3_nt: TGTGCCAGCAGTTCGACTCCGGGACAGGGTGGCACGACCCCTTCTAACTATGGCTACACCTTC
d_call: NA; v_call: TRBV5-1; j_call: TRBJ2-7; clone_size: NA; cdr3_aa: CASSKTASTYEQYF; cdr3_nt: TGCGCCAGCAGTAAGACAGCGTCGACCTACGAGCAGTACTTC
d_call: NA; v_call: TRBV5-1; j_call: TRBJ2-5; clone_size: NA; cdr3_aa: CASSFDPGRETQYF; cdr3_nt: TGCGCCAGCAGCTTCGACCCGGGGAGAGAGACCCAGTACTTC
d_call: TRBD1; v_call: TRBV10-3; j_call: TRBJ1-2; clone_size: NA; cdr3_aa: CAIRGDRGGDGYTF; cdr3_nt: TGTGCCATCAGGGGGGACAGGGGAGGGGATGGCTACACCTTC
d_call: TRBD2; v_call: TRBV5-1; j_call: TRBJ2-1; clone_size: few; cdr3_aa: CASSLGLAEQFF; cdr3_nt: TGCGCCAGCAGCTTGGGACTAGCGGAGCAGTTCTTC
d_call: NA; v_call: TRBV14; j_call: TRBJ1-2; clone_size: NA; cdr3_aa: CASSGQPVDYGYTF; cdr3_nt: TGTGCCAGCAGCGGACAACCAGTCGATTATGGCTACACCTTC
d_call: NA; v_call: TRBV2; j_call: TRBJ1-2; clone_size: NA; cdr3_aa: CASSEALYGYTF; cdr3_nt: TGTGCCAGCAGTGAAGCGCTATATGGCTACACCTTC
d_call: NA; v_call: TRBV10-3; j_call: TRBJ2-7; clone_size: few; cdr3_aa: CAIRGERDEQYF; cdr3_nt: TGTGCCATCAGGGGGGAGCGGGACGAGCAGTACTTC
d_call: NA; v_call: TRBV27; j_call: TRBJ1-2; clone_size: NA; cdr3_aa: CASSFLGSRGFVNYGYTF; cdr3_nt: TGTGCCAGCAGTTTCCTGGGTTCACGGGGTTTTGTCAACTATGGCTACACCTTC
d_call: TRBD2; v_call: TRBV13; j_call: TRBJ2-1; clone_size: NA; cdr3_aa: CASSSPGLALPLSYNEQFF; cdr3_nt: TGTGCCAGCAGCTCCCCGGGACTAGCGCTTCCCCTTTCCTACAATGAGCAGTTCTTC